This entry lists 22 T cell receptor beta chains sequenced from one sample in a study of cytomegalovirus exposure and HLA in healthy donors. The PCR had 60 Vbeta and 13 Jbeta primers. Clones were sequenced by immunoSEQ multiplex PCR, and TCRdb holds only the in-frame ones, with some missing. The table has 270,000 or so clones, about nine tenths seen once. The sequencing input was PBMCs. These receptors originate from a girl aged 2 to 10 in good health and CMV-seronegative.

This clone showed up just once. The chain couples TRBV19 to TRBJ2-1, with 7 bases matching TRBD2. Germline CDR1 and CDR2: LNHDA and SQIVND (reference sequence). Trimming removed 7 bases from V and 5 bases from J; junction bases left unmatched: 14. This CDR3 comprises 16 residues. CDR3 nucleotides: TGTGCCAGTACCCAAAGGCCAGCGGGAACCCACAATGAGCAGTTCTTC. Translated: CASTQRPAGTHNEQFF.

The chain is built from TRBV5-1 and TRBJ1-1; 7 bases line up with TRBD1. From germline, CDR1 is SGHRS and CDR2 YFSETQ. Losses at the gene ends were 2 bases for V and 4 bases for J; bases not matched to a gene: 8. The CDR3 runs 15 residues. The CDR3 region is CASSFGDRVGTEAFF. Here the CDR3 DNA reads TGCGCCAGCAGCTTCGGAGACAGGGTGGGCACTGAAGCTTTCTTT. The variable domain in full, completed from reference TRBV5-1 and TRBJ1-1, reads KAGVTQTPRYLIKTRGQQVTLSCSPISGHRSVSWYQQTPGQGLQFLFEYFSETQRNKGNFPGRFSGRQFSNSRSEMNVSTLELGDSALYLCASSFGDRVGTEAFFGQGTRLTVV.

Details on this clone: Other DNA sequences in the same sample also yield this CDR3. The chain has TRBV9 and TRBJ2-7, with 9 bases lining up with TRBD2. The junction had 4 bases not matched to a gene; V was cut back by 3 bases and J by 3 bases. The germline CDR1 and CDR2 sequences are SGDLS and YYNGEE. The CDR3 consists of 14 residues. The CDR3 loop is CASSEGLAGYEQYF. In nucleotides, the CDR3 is TGTGCCAGCAGCGAGGGACTAGCTGGCTACGAGCAGTACTTC.

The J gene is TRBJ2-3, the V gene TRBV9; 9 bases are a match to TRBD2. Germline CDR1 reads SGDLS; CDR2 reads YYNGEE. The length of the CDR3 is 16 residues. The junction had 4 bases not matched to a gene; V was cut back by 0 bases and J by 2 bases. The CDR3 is CASSVGGGANTDTQYF. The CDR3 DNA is TGTGCCAGCAGCGTAGGCGGGGGGGCAAACACAGATACGCAGTATTTT. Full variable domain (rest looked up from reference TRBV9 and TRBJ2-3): DSGVTQTPKHLITATGQRVTLRCSPRSGDLSVYWYQQSLDQGLQFLIQYYNGEERAKGNILERFSAQQFPDLHSELNLSSLELGDSALYFCASSVGGGANTDTQYFGPGTRLTVL.

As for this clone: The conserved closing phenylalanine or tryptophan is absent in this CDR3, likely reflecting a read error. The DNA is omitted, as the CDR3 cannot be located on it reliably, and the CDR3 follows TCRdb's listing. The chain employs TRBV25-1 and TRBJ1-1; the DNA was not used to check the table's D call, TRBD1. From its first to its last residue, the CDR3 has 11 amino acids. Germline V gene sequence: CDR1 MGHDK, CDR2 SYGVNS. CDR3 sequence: CASSEYGPGRA.

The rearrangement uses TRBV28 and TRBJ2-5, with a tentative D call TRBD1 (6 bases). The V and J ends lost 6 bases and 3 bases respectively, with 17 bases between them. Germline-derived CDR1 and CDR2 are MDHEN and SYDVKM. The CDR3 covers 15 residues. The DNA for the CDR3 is TGTGCCAGCAGCTACCAACTGGACAGAGAAGAGACCCAGTACTTC. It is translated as CASSYQLDREETQYF.

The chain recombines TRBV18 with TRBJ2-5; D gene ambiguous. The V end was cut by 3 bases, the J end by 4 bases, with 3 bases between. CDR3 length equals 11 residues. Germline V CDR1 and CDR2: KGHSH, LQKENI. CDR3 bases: TGTGCCAGCTCACCTCTAGAGACCCAGTACTTC. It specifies CASSPLETQYF.

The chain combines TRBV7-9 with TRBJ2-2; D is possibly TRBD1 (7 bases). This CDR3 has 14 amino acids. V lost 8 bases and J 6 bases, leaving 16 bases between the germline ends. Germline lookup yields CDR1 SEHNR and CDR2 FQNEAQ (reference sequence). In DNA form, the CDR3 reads TGTGCCAGCGGCCGTCAGGGGGAGGCCGGGGAGCTGTTTTTT. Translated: CASGRQGEAGELFF.

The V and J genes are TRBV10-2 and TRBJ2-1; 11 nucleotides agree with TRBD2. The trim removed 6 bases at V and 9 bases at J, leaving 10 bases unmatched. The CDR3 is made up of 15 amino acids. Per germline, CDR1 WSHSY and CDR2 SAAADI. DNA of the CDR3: TGCGCCAGCAGAAGTCTTAGCGGGAGGGTTCGTGAGCAGTTCTTC. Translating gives CASRSLSGRVREQFF.

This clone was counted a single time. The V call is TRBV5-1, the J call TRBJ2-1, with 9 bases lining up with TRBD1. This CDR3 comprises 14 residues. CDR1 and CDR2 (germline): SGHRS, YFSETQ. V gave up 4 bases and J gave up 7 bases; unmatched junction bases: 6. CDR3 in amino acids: CASSEQGAVNEQFF. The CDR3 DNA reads TGCGCCAGCAGCGAACAGGGGGCGGTGAATGAGCAGTTCTTC.

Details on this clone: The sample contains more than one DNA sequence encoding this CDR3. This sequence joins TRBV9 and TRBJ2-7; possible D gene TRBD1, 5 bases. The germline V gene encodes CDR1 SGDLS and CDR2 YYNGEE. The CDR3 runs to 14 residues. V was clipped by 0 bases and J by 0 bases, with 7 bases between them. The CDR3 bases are TGTGCCAGCAGCGTAGGTGACAGCTCCTACGAGCAGTACTTC. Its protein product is CASSVGDSSYEQYF. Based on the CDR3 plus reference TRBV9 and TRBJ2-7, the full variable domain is DSGVTQTPKHLITATGQRVTLRCSPRSGDLSVYWYQQSLDQGLQFLIQYYNGEERAKGNILERFSAQQFPDLHSELNLSSLELGDSALYFCASSVGDSSYEQYFGPGTRLTVT.

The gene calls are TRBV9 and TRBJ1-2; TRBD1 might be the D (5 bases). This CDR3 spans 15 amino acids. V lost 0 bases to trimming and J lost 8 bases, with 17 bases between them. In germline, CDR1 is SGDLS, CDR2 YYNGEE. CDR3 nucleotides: TGTGCCAGCAGCGTAGAACACAGGCCGACGTTGGGCTACACCTTC. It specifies CASSVEHRPTLGYTF.

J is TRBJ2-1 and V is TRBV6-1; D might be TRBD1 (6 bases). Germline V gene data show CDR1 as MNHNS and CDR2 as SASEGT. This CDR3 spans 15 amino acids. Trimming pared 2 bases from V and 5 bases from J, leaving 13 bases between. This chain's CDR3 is CASSENDRTHNEQFF. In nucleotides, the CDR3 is TGTGCCAGCAGTGAAAACGACAGGACCCACAATGAGCAGTTCTTC.

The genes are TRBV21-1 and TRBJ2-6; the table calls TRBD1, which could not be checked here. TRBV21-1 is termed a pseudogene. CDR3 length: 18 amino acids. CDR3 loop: CASSKWDRRGLGANVLTF. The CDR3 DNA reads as TGTGCCAGCAGCAAATGGGACAGGAGGGGTCTCGGGGCCAACGTCCTGACTTTC.

CDR3 in amino acids: CASSIGQGGLPHF. The CDR3 nucleotides are TGTGCCAGTAGTATAGGACAGGGTGGACTCCCACATTTT. The V and J genes are TRBV19 and TRBJ1-5; 7 bases match TRBD1. CDR1 is LNHDA and CDR2 is SQIVND in the germline V gene (reference sequence). This CDR3 region has 13 residues. After removal of 1 base from V and 16 bases from J, the junction contained 10 bases not matched to a gene.

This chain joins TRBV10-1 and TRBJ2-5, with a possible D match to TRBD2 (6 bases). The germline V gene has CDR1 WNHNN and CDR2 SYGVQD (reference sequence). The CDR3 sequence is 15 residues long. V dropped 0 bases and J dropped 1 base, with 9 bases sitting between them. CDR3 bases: TGCGCCAGCAGTGAGTCATTGGGGGGCCAAGAGACCCAGTACTTC. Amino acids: CASSESLGGQETQYF.

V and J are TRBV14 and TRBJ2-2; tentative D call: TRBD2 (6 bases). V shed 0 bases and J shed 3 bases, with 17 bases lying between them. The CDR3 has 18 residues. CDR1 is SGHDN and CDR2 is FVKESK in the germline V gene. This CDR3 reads CASSQDSLFREDTGELFF. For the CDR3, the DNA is TGTGCCAGCAGCCAAGATTCGTTATTCAGGGAGGACACCGGGGAGCTGTTTTTT.

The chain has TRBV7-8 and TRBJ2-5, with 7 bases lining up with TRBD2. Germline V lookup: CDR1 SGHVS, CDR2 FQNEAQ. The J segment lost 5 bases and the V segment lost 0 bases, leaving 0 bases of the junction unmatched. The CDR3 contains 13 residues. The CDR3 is CASSLAGRETQYF. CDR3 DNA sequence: TGTGCCAGCAGCTTAGCCGGGAGGGAGACCCAGTACTTC.

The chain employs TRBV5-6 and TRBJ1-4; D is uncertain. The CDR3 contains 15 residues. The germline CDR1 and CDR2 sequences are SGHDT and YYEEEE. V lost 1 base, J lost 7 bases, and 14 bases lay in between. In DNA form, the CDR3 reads TGTGCCAGCAGCTTGTCCGGTCGCGGGAGTGAAAAACTGTTTTTT. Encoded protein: CASSLSGRGSEKLFF.

CDR3 sequence (DNA): TGCGCCAGCAGCCTCGGGACTACCTCCTACGAGCAGTACTTC. This encodes CASSLGTTSYEQYF. The chain is built from TRBV4-1 and TRBJ2-7, with TRBD2 matching 7 bases. The V gene end was trimmed by 4 bases and the J gene end by 0 bases; junction bases not matched to a gene: 3. The length of the CDR3 is 14 residues. Germline-derived CDR1 and CDR2 are MGHRA and YSYEKL.

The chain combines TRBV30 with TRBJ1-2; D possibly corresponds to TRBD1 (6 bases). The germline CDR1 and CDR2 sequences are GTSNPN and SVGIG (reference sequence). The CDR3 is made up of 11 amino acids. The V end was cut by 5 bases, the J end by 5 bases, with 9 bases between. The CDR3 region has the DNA TGTGCCTGGTGGGGGCTATATGGCTACACCTTC. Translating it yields CAWWGLYGYTF.

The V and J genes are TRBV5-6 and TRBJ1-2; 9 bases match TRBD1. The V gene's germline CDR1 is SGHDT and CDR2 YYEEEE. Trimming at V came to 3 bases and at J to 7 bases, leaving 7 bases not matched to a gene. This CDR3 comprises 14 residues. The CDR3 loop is CASSYRDREGGYTF. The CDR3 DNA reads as TGTGCCAGCAGCTACCGGGACAGGGAGGGTGGCTACACCTTC. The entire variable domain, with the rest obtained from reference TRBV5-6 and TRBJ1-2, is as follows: DAGVTQSPTHLIKTRGQQVTLRCSPKSGHDTVSWYQQALGQGPQFIFQYYEEEERQRGNFPDRFSGHQFPNYSSELNVNALLLGDSALYLCASSYRDREGGYTFGSGTRLTVV.